The entry below describes one T cell receptor (beta chain). Antigen unknown. The data were taken from a study of OX40 agonist ivuxolimab in advanced cancers. Here immunoSEQ multiplex PCR was the method, and the copy in TCRdb shows in-frame clones only, minus some. The sample contains under 65,000 clones, roughly 81% of which appear only once. Whole-study findings and limits: Normalized T-cell clonal expansion was also low in a subset of nonresponders. Specificity for antigen went undetermined in the expanded peripheral T cells.

The CDR3 is made up of 15 amino acids. J lost 8 bases, V lost 5 bases, and 13 bases had no gene match. CDR1 and CDR2 (germline): SGHTS, YDEGEE. The sample was CD4+ or CD8+ T cells sorted from blood, taken in a trial of the OX40 agonist ivuxolimab. The sequence came from an adult with an advanced solid tumor such as melanoma, head and neck, liver or kidney cancer. The chain has TRBV5-8 and TRBJ1-2; 9 nucleotides agree with TRBD1. In DNA form, the CDR3 reads TGTGCCAGCAGTCGCCGGCCGGGACAGGGAGGAGGCTACACCTTC. This gives the protein CASSRRPGQGGGYTF.